The 30 T cell receptor beta chains below all came from one sample that was sequenced in a study of control samples from healthy donors and cancer patients. This table comes from immunoSEQ multiplex PCR, and its TCRdb copy is limited to in-frame clones, with some not included. This sample has tens of thousands of clones; around 83% occur once, and the top ten carry about 22%. The material sequenced was PBMCs. The receptors derive from a woman aged 55-70 years with lung cancer.

The chain joins TRBV7-2 to TRBJ2-5; D ambiguous. V lost 5 bases, J lost 2 bases, and 12 bases lay in between. Germline CDR1 SGHTA, CDR2 FQGNSA. The CDR3 totals 14 residues. In nucleotides, the CDR3 is TGTGCCAGCAGCCCCTCCCTACTTCAAGAGACCCAGTACTTC. It yields the protein CASSPSLLQETQYF.

V gene TRBV4-1 combines with J gene TRBJ2-6; TRBD1 aligns across 9 bases. Germline trimming cut 0 bases from V and 0 bases from J; bases unmatched to any gene: 3. Per the germline V gene, CDR1 is MGHRA and CDR2 is YSYEKL. This CDR3 spans 18 amino acids. CDR3 region: CASSQEGTGNSGANVLTF. The CDR3 DNA follows: TGCGCCAGCAGCCAAGAGGGGACAGGGAACTCTGGGGCCAACGTCCTGACTTTC.

The V gene is TRBV12-5, the J gene TRBJ1-5; a weak D match, TRBD1 (6 bases). V lost 8 bases, J lost 5 bases, and 22 bases lay in between. Per the germline V gene, CDR1 is LGHNT and CDR2 is FRNRAP. CDR3 length: 16 residues. The CDR3 loop is CASRDDLGGRDQPQHF. The CDR3 nucleotides read TGTGCTAGTCGAGACGACCTTGGGGGCAGGGATCAGCCCCAGCATTTT.

The chain carries TRBV30 and TRBJ1-2, with D possibly being TRBD1 (5 bases). V lost 0 bases, J lost 4 bases, and 15 bases lay in between. This CDR3 comprises 15 residues. In germline, CDR1 is GTSNPN, CDR2 SVGIG (reference sequence). CDR3 sequence: CAWSVRQGEIYGYTF. The CDR3 region has the DNA TGTGCCTGGAGTGTACGCCAGGGCGAGATCTATGGCTACACCTTC.

The CDR3 is CASSSVLAGGATDTQYF. CDR3 DNA sequence: TGCGCCAGCAGCAGCGTCCTAGCGGGAGGGGCCACAGATACGCAGTATTTT. This chain uses TRBV4-1 with TRBJ2-3, with 12 bases aligning to TRBD2. Germline-derived CDR1 and CDR2 are MGHRA and YSYEKL. V trimming: 5 bases; J trimming: 2 bases; junction bases outside the gene matches: 8. CDR3 length equals 17 residues.

The chain is built from TRBV30 and TRBJ1-1; possible D gene TRBD1, 5 bases. The germline V gene encodes CDR1 GTSNPN and CDR2 SVGIG (reference sequence). The CDR3 covers 15 residues. The ends were cut back, 2 bases at V and 4 bases at J, with 17 bases in the middle. The CDR3 DNA is TGTGCCTGGAGTTTACTAGGGGAGGGTGGCACTGAAGCTTTCTTT. Its protein product is CAWSLLGEGGTEAFF.

This rearrangement joins TRBV27 to TRBJ2-5, with D perhaps TRBD2 (5 bases). The V end lost 3 bases, the J end lost 4 bases, and 9 bases lay between the germline ends. This CDR3 region has 13 residues. Germline lookup yields CDR1 MNHEY and CDR2 SMNVEV (reference sequence). This CDR3 is CASSFVGAETQYF. The CDR3 DNA reads as TGTGCCAGCAGTTTTGTGGGAGCAGAGACCCAGTACTTC.

The chain has TRBV11-2 and TRBJ1-1; D is perhaps TRBD1 (5 bases). Trimming shortened V by 3 bases and J by 4 bases, and 12 bases separated the two germline ends. The CDR3 runs 14 residues. CDR1 and CDR2 (germline): SGHAT, FQNNGV. CDR3 loop: CASSLGLRGTEAFF. The CDR3 DNA sequence: TGTGCCAGCAGCTTGGGCCTAAGGGGCACTGAAGCTTTCTTT.

V usage is TRBV4-3 and J usage is TRBJ2-5; 7 bases line up with TRBD2. CDR1 and CDR2 from the germline V gene are LGHNA and YSLEER. The CDR3 runs to 16 residues. V was pared by 0 bases and J by 2 bases, with 6 bases of the junction left unmatched. As DNA, the CDR3 is TGCGCCAGCAGCCAAGATTTGCAAGCGGGGCAAGAGACCCAGTACTTC. It codes for CASSQDLQAGQETQYF.

The chain uses TRBV11-2 and TRBJ1-1; 7 positions agree with TRBD1. Trimming took 3 bases from V and 4 from J; bases not matched to a gene: 11. This CDR3 region has 16 residues. The germline CDR1 and CDR2 sequences are SGHAT and FQNNGV. As DNA, the CDR3 is TGTGCCAGCAGCTTGGGTCCCGACAGGGCTCGCACTGAAGCTTTCTTT. Translated: CASSLGPDRARTEAFF. Variable domain in full (rest from reference TRBV11-2 and TRBJ1-1): EAGVAQSPRYKIIEKRQSVAFWCNPISGHATLYWYQQILGQGPKLLIQFQNNGVVDDSQLPKDRFSAERLKGVDSTLKIQPAKLEDSAVYLCASSLGPDRARTEAFFGQGTRLTVV.

This clone showed up just a few times. The rearrangement uses TRBV5-1 and TRBJ1-1; the match to TRBD1 covers 7 bases. Germline V gene data show CDR1 as SGHRS and CDR2 as YFSETQ. The V gene end was trimmed by 4 bases and the J gene end by 1 base; junction bases not matched to a gene: 4. The CDR3 loop spans 14 amino acids. In nucleotides, the CDR3 is TGCGCCAGCAGCGCGGGACAGACGAACACTGAAGCTTTCTTT. The encoded protein is CASSAGQTNTEAFF.

This clone has just one count. The J gene is TRBJ1-3, the V gene TRBV27; D not resolved. Germline V gene data show CDR1 as MNHEY and CDR2 as SMNVEV (reference sequence). V lost 0 bases and J lost 8, with 8 bases in between. The CDR3 has 13 amino acids. CDR3 sequence (DNA): TGTGCCAGCAGTTTATCTTTCCGGGACACCATATATTTT. Its translation: CASSLSFRDTIYF.

The chain's CDR3 is CASSFRTANNSPLHF. In nucleotides, the CDR3 is TGTGCCAGCAGCTTTAGAACAGCTAATAATTCACCCCTCCACTTT. V usage is TRBV7-9 and J usage is TRBJ1-6; D unclear. This CDR3 has 15 residues. Germline CDR1 and CDR2: SEHNR and FQNEAQ (reference sequence). Trimming removed 3 bases at V and 5 bases at J, with 11 bases between.

The V call is TRBV18, the J call TRBJ2-1, with D perhaps matching TRBD1 or TRBD2 (5 bases each). V was shortened by 3 bases and J by 5 bases, with 23 bases between the two germline ends. This CDR3 contains 18 residues. Germline CDR1 and CDR2: KGHSH and LQKENI. CDR3 residues: CASSPLAPLLGDNNEQFF. The CDR3 region has the DNA TGTGCCAGCTCACCGCTAGCTCCCCTCTTGGGGGATAACAATGAGCAGTTCTTC.

The chain carries TRBV28 and TRBJ1-4, with a weak D call TRBD1 (6 bases). CDR1 and CDR2 (germline): MDHEN, SYDVKM. V dropped 4 bases and J dropped 7 bases, with 16 bases sitting between them. The CDR3 totals 15 residues. The CDR3 region is CASSSLQGGGEKLFF. For the CDR3, the DNA is TGTGCCAGCAGTTCCCTACAGGGAGGCGGTGAAAAACTGTTTTTT.

The chain is built from TRBV3-1 (or the pseudogene TRBV3-2) and TRBJ2-7; TRBD1 is a possible D gene (5 bases). Trimming removed 6 bases from V and 1 base from J, with 19 bases in between. Germline CDR1 is LGHDT and CDR2 is YNNKEL (reference sequence). The length of the CDR3 is 16 residues. In DNA form, the CDR3 reads TGTGCCAGCAGTAAGGGTGATGGGGCTAATTCCTACGAGCAGTACTTC. It encodes CASSKGDGANSYEQYF.

The chain has TRBV7-3 and TRBJ2-2; 8 bases agree with TRBD1. The J segment lost 7 bases and the V segment lost 5 bases, leaving 21 bases of the junction unmatched. There are 19 residues in the CDR3. From germline, CDR1 is SGHTA and CDR2 FQGTGA. The CDR3 spells CASSPPGDRTFLAGGELFF. The CDR3 coding sequence is TGTGCCAGCAGCCCCCCCGGGGACAGGACATTTTTAGCCGGCGGGGAGCTGTTTTTT.

This chain uses TRBV4-1 with TRBJ2-3; unclear D gene. CDR1 and CDR2 from the germline V gene are MGHRA and YSYEKL. Trimming shortened V by 1 base and J by 2 bases, and 7 bases separated the two germline ends. The CDR3 runs to 14 residues. The chain's CDR3 is CASSQGGFTDTQYF. CDR3 DNA: TGCGCCAGCAGCCAAGGGGGATTCACAGATACGCAGTATTTT.

The V call is TRBV6-1, the J call TRBJ2-3; D uncertain. CDR3 length equals 11 residues. V was cut by 0 bases and J by 15 bases, with 10 bases left in between. The germline gives CDR1 MNHNS, CDR2 SASEGT. CDR3 sequence (DNA): TGTGCCAGCAGTGAAGCGGAGCGAAAATATTTT. It specifies CASSEAERKYF.

In DNA, the CDR3 is TGTGCCAGCAGCGCCTGGGGACCCGATAGCAATCAGCCCCAGCATTTT. Translating gives CASSAWGPDSNQPQHF. V is TRBV3-1 (or the pseudogene TRBV3-2) and J is TRBJ1-5; maybe TRBD1 (5 bases). Per germline, CDR1 LGHDT and CDR2 YNNKEL (reference sequence). The V gene lost 5 bases and the J gene lost 0 bases, with 14 bases spanning the gap. The length of the CDR3 is 16 residues.

V is TRBV7-3 and J is TRBJ2-1, with D perhaps matching TRBD1 or TRBD2 (6 bases each). This CDR3 contains 15 residues. Germline V gene lookup returns CDR1 SGHTA and CDR2 FQGTGA. Deletions cut 5 bases from V and 2 bases from J, with 13 bases between. This CDR3 reads CASSANGGPYNEQFF. As DNA, the CDR3 is TGTGCCAGCAGCGCTAATGGGGGGCCCTACAATGAGCAGTTCTTC.

V is TRBV7-2 and J is TRBJ2-2; D remains unclear. Germline CDR1 SGHTA, CDR2 FQGNSA. Trimming pared 3 bases from V and 3 bases from J, leaving 5 bases between. This CDR3 is built from 13 residues. This CDR3 reads CASSFTDTGELFF. The CDR3 DNA follows: TGTGCCAGCAGCTTTACCGACACCGGGGAGCTGTTTTTT.

The chain links TRBV27 to TRBJ1-2, with 7 positions matching TRBD1. This CDR3 is built from 14 residues. V was clipped by 4 bases and J by 8 bases; unmatched bases: 10. Per germline, CDR1 MNHEY and CDR2 SMNVEV (reference sequence). CDR3 residues: CASSYRQGGQGYTF. As DNA, the CDR3 is TGTGCCAGCAGTTATCGACAGGGAGGGCAGGGCTACACCTTC.

This chain connects TRBV5-1 to TRBJ2-6; D ambiguous. The V gene lost 3 bases and the J gene lost 1 base, with 8 bases spanning the gap. CDR3 length: 15 residues. Germline CDR1 and CDR2: SGHRS and YFSETQ. CDR3 in DNA: TGCGCCAGCAGCTATGGGAAGTCTGGGGCCAACGTCCTGACTTTC. Protein product: CASSYGKSGANVLTF.

The chain links TRBV6-5 to TRBJ1-5, with no clear D. The CDR3 runs to 16 residues. Germline CDR1 MNHEY, CDR2 SVGAGI. The V end lost 1 base, the J end lost 1 base, and 11 bases lay between the germline ends. As DNA, the CDR3 is TGTGCCAGCAGTTACTTTGGGGTAGGGAGCAATCAGCCCCAGCATTTT. Translating gives CASSYFGVGSNQPQHF.

The chain is built from TRBV5-4 and TRBJ1-1; no definite D call. Trimming removed 2 bases from V and 2 bases from J, with 13 bases in between. Looked up from germline, CDR1 is SGHNT and CDR2 is YYREEE (reference sequence). The CDR3 has 15 amino acids. CDR3 sequence: CASSLRYPLNTEAFF. CDR3 DNA sequence: TGTGCCAGCAGCTTAAGGTATCCTCTCAACACTGAAGCTTTCTTT.

CDR3: CASTGQGRWEQYF. The CDR3 DNA reads TGTGCCAGCACCGGACAGGGGCGATGGGAGCAGTACTTC. V gene TRBV6-5 combines with J gene TRBJ2-7; 9 bases are shared with TRBD1. V lost 7 bases and J lost 7; bases outside the gene matches: 8. CDR1 is MNHEY, CDR2 SVGAGI, per germline. CDR3 length equals 13 residues.

The chain couples TRBV29-1 to TRBJ1-2; D not resolved. The germline CDR1 and CDR2 sequences are SQVTM and ANQGSEA. The CDR3 sequence is 14 residues long. Between the trimmed V and J ends, which lost 3 bases and 5 bases, there was a span of 16 bases. The CDR3 loop reads CSVEEGSEIYGYTF. As DNA, the CDR3 is TGCAGCGTTGAGGAGGGTTCGGAAATTTATGGCTACACCTTC. The full variable domain, rest sourced from reference TRBV29-1 and TRBJ1-2, is SAVISQKPSRDICQRGTSLTIQCQVDSQVTMMFWYRQQPGQSLTLIATANQGSEATYESGFVIDKFPISRPNLTFSTLTVSNMSPEDSSIYLCSVEEGSEIYGYTFGSGTRLTVV.

This chain connects TRBV10-2 to TRBJ1-2; 9 nucleotides line up with TRBD1. Germline assignment: CDR1 WSHSY and CDR2 SAAADI. V was clipped by 6 bases and J by 7 bases; unmatched bases: 6. CDR3 size: 13 residues. The DNA for the CDR3 is TGCGCCAGCAGCGTGGACAGGGGTAGTGGCTACACCTTC. It yields the protein CASSVDRGSGYTF.

This chain links TRBV7-3 with TRBJ2-1; 9 nucleotides line up with TRBD2. In germline, CDR1 is SGHTA, CDR2 FQGTGA. The J segment lost 2 bases and the V segment lost 5 bases, leaving 10 bases of the junction unmatched. CDR3 size: 17 residues. In nucleotides, the CDR3 is TGTGCCAGCAGCCCAGACGGAGCGGGGGGCCCCTACAATGAGCAGTTCTTC. Protein product: CASSPDGAGGPYNEQFF.